What follows are 8 T cell receptor beta chains derived from one specimen sequenced in a study of naive and memory T cell subsets. An equimolar mix of two oligonucleotides served as the beta constant-region primer for TRBC1 and TRBC2. MiXCR, run by TCRdb on the UMI-ligation and nested PCR reads, gives a single entry per CDR3 protein. The sample shows some 21,000 distinct CDR3 sequences, about 11% of them seen only once. Sequencing was performed on central memory CD8+ T cells from blood. The receptors originated from a human donor in good health.

The chain joins TRBV7-9 to TRBJ2-7, with D uncertain. Looked up from germline, CDR1 is SEHNR and CDR2 is FQNEAQ (reference sequence). Deletions cut 5 bases from V and 6 bases from J, with 14 bases between. The CDR3 has 13 amino acids. The CDR3 here is CASSMDGLGEQYF. As DNA, the CDR3 is TGTGCCAGCAGCATGGACGGCCTCGGCGAGCAGTACTTC.

This chain joins TRBV14 and TRBJ2-5; 7 positions match TRBD2. The CDR3 sequence is 15 residues long. V was pared by 2 bases and J by 3 bases, with 6 bases of the junction left unmatched. CDR1 is SGHDN and CDR2 is FVKESK in the germline V gene. This CDR3 reads CASSQWGGNKETQYF. CDR3 nucleotides: TGTGCCAGCAGCCAATGGGGAGGGAATAAAGAGACCCAGTACTTC.

This clonotype was seen only a few times. The chain uses TRBV7-9 and TRBJ1-1; 8 bases fit TRBD1. There are 16 residues in the CDR3. The germline CDR1 and CDR2 sequences are SEHNR and FQNEAQ (reference sequence). Trimming took 2 bases from V and 4 from J; bases not matched to a gene: 9. CDR3 loop: CASSLLLTGVGTEAFF. As DNA, the CDR3 is TGTGCCAGCAGCTTACTCCTGACAGGGGTAGGCACTGAAGCTTTCTTT.

The chain combines TRBV7-9 with TRBJ2-1, with D perhaps given as TRBD1 or TRBD2 (5 bases each). CDR1 SEHNR and CDR2 FQNEAQ come from the germline V gene (reference sequence). The CDR3 is 15 residues long. Trimming cost V 5 bases and J 0 bases, with 11 bases left between them. The CDR3 loop reads CASSPGTTSYNEQFF. CDR3 nucleotide sequence: TGTGCCAGCAGCCCCGGGACCACCTCCTACAATGAGCAGTTCTTC. The variable domain in full, with the rest retrieved from reference TRBV7-9 and TRBJ2-1, is DTGVSQNPRHKITKRGQNVTFRCDPISEHNRLYWYRQTLGQGPEFLTYFQNEAQLEKSRLLSDRFSAERPKGSFSTLEIQRTEQGDSAMYLCASSPGTTSYNEQFFGPGTRLTVL.

This clonotype has a count of ten or more. The chain links TRBV9 to TRBJ2-1, with 9 bases lining up with TRBD2. V trimming: 4 bases; J trimming: 0 bases; junction bases outside the gene matches: 2. The germline V gene has CDR1 SGDLS and CDR2 YYNGEE. The CDR3 totals 15 residues. The chain's CDR3 is CASSRSGSSYNEQFF. The CDR3 nucleotides read TGTGCCAGCAGCCGTAGCGGGAGCTCCTACAATGAGCAGTTCTTC.

This clonotype has at least ten counts. The chain is built from TRBV2 and TRBJ2-1; 11 bases are a match to TRBD2. Trimming removed 1 base from V and 8 bases from J; junction bases left unmatched: 10. Germline V gives CDR1 SNHLY, CDR2 FYNNEI. The CDR3 runs 17 residues. CDR3 in amino acids: CASSEEGSGGARDEQFF. The CDR3 bases are TGTGCCAGCAGTGAAGAAGGTAGCGGGGGGGCTAGGGATGAGCAGTTCTTC.

This clonotype occurred many times. This chain joins TRBV6-2 or TRBV6-3 and TRBJ1-6, with D unresolved. The germline V gene has CDR1 MNHEY and CDR2 SVGEGT. The CDR3 is 11 amino acids. The V end was cut by 5 bases, the J end by 7 bases, with 3 bases between. In DNA, the CDR3 is TGTGCCAGCAGTACCAATTCACCCCTCCACTTT. As protein: CASSTNSPLHF.

Concerning this clonotype: A much larger clone differs from this one at a single base, so this may be a read error. This sequence joins TRBV25-1 and TRBJ2-2; D is perhaps TRBD1 (5 bases). Trimming pared 9 bases from V and 1 base from J, leaving 21 bases between. This CDR3 has 17 residues. Per the germline V gene, CDR1 is MGHDK and CDR2 is SYGVNS. CDR3 loop: CARSTTANYENTGELFF. The CDR3 coding sequence is TGTGCCAGATCAACGACAGCCAACTATGAGAACACCGGGGAGCTGTTTTTT.